The 18 T cell receptor beta chains below all came from one sample that was sequenced in a study of vaccination effects on CD4 cells after COVID-19. Here immunoSEQ multiplex PCR was the method, and the copy in TCRdb shows in-frame clones only, minus some. Of around 63,000 clones listed, 70% to 85% are singletons. Viral peptide pools were used in the ViraFEST assay to expand antigen-specific CD4+ T cells, and sequencing came afterward. A 10-day culture period preceded the isolation of CD4+ T cells. Nobody among the vaccine recipients had prior SARS-CoV-2 infection (nucleocapsid antibodies were negative). These receptors' targets are unknown. The specimen comprised CD4+ T cells from PBMCs cultured with HCoV-OC43 spike peptides, sampled before COVID-19 vaccination. Subset of the sample: HCoV-OC43 spike overlapping peptide pool stimulation. These receptor sequences come from a human donor who received a COVID-19 vaccine.

The table lists this clone with a count of one. V is TRBV30 and J is TRBJ2-3; TRBD1 or TRBD2 may be the D gene (5 bases each). Germline CDR1 reads GTSNPN; CDR2 reads SVGIG (reference sequence). This CDR3 has 14 residues. Between the trimmed V and J ends, which lost 0 bases and 6 bases, there was a span of 13 bases. In DNA form, the CDR3 reads TGTGCCTGGAGTGTCGGGGACGGGCCCGATACGCAGTATTTT. It encodes CAWSVGDGPDTQYF.

The CDR3 sequence: CASSEGSNTEAFF. CDR3 coding DNA: TGCGCCAGCAGCGAAGGGTCCAACACTGAAGCTTTCTTT. V gene TRBV5-1 combines with J gene TRBJ1-1; D gene unclear. The V end lost 4 bases, the J end lost 2 bases, and 9 bases lay between the germline ends. The CDR3 covers 13 residues. Germline CDR1 and CDR2: SGHRS and YFSETQ.

The rearrangement uses TRBV7-9 and TRBJ2-2; the match to TRBD1 covers 11 bases. The CDR3 extends over 15 amino acids. From germline, CDR1 is SEHNR and CDR2 FQNEAQ (reference sequence). V gave up 5 bases and J gave up 4 bases; unmatched junction bases: 3. This CDR3 reads CASSPGTGGTGELFF. CDR3 bases: TGTGCCAGCAGCCCAGGGACAGGGGGCACCGGGGAGCTGTTTTTT.

The rearrangement joins TRBV5-1 to TRBJ2-2; 7 nucleotides agree with TRBD2. Germline V lookup: CDR1 SGHRS, CDR2 YFSETQ. The CDR3 runs 14 residues. V shed 6 bases and J 3 bases; nucleotides not matched to a gene: 5. The CDR3 protein is CASTPRGDTGELFF. The CDR3 nucleotides are TGCGCCAGCACCCCCCGGGGGGACACCGGGGAGCTGTTTTTT.

V is TRBV5-5 and J is TRBJ1-5; D gene ambiguous. Between the trimmed V and J ends, which lost 3 bases and 0 bases, there was a span of 7 bases. This CDR3 spans 14 amino acids. Germline lookup yields CDR1 SGHKS and CDR2 YYEKEE (reference sequence). The CDR3 sequence: CASSSTDSNQPQHF. The CDR3 DNA follows: TGTGCCAGCAGCTCTACAGATAGCAATCAGCCCCAGCATTTT.

This chain uses TRBV28 with TRBJ2-7; 10 bases match TRBD2. This CDR3 has 17 residues. Unmatched junction bases numbered 8, after V lost 2 bases and J lost 1 base. Germline lookup yields CDR1 MDHEN and CDR2 SYDVKM. Written as DNA, the CDR3 is TGTGCCAGCAGTTTAATCCTAGCGGGGGCCTTTTCCTACGAGCAGTACGTC. It is translated as CASSLILAGAFSYEQYV.

J is TRBJ1-6 and V is TRBV4-1; no firm D call. Germline loops: CDR1 MGHRA, CDR2 YSYEKL. CDR3 length: 13 amino acids. V lost 7 bases and J 8 bases, leaving 12 bases between the germline ends. The CDR3 sequence: CASKREGDSPLHF. The CDR3 coding sequence is TGCGCCAGCAAGAGGGAAGGAGATTCACCCCTCCACTTT.

This chain links TRBV4-3 with TRBJ1-3; TRBD1 might be the D (6 bases). Germline CDR1 LGHNA, CDR2 YSLEER. Trimming pared 2 bases from V and 1 base from J, leaving 9 bases between. This CDR3 contains 15 residues. The CDR3 loop reads CASSQTQGSGNTIYF. The CDR3 DNA is TGCGCCAGCAGCCAAACCCAGGGGTCTGGAAACACCATATATTTT.

CDR3 nucleotides: TGCGCCAGCAGCTTGGCTACAGGGTATAGCAATGAGCAGTTCTTC. This gives the protein CASSLATGYSNEQFF. This chain links TRBV5-1 with TRBJ2-1, with D possibly matching TRBD1 (6 bases). Trimming stripped 0 bases from V and 6 bases from J, with 13 bases between. Germline assignment: CDR1 SGHRS and CDR2 YFSETQ. There are 15 residues in the CDR3.

This clone has just one count. The chain employs TRBV6-4 and TRBJ2-3, with D hard to call. The V end lost 6 bases, the J end lost 0 bases, and 16 bases lay between the germline ends. There are 16 residues in the CDR3. Germline CDR1 is MRHNA and CDR2 is SNTAGT. CDR3 residues: CASSVTFVGSTDTQYF. In DNA, the CDR3 is TGTGCCAGCAGCGTGACGTTCGTAGGCAGCACAGATACGCAGTATTTT.

The chain joins TRBV4-1 to TRBJ2-5; no definite D call. Trimming stripped 3 bases from V and 7 bases from J, with 24 bases between. CDR1 and CDR2 from the germline V gene are MGHRA and YSYEKL. This CDR3 is 17 amino acids long. The CDR3 nucleotides read TGCGCCAGCAGCCAGCCTTGGGGTGGACGGCATGGATGGACCCAGTACTTC. Protein sequence: CASSQPWGGRHGWTQYF.

The chain has TRBV18 and TRBJ2-7, with D tentatively TRBD1 (5 bases). The germline V gene has CDR1 KGHSH and CDR2 LQKENI. This CDR3 has 13 residues. Trimming removed 3 bases at V and 12 bases at J, with 18 bases between. The CDR3 DNA reads as TGTGCCAGCTCACCGGGGCTCTCTAACGCTCGGTACGTC. The encoded protein is CASSPGLSNARYV.

V is TRBV6-5 and J is TRBJ2-4, with 8 bases fitting TRBD1. Germline-derived CDR1 and CDR2 are MNHEY and SVGAGI. Losses at the gene ends were 2 bases for V and 6 bases for J; bases not matched to a gene: 3. The CDR3 is 14 residues long. The CDR3 bases are TGTGCCAGCAGTTACGGACAGGGCGGAAACATTCAGTACTTC. Amino acids: CASSYGQGGNIQYF.

The J gene is TRBJ2-3, the V gene TRBV7-8; D is undetermined. The ends were cut back, 4 bases at V and 2 bases at J, with 16 bases in the middle. The germline CDR1 and CDR2 sequences are SGHVS and FQNEAQ. There are 16 residues in the CDR3. This CDR3 is CASSYESRITTDTQYF. Written as DNA, the CDR3 is TGTGCCAGCAGCTATGAGAGCCGAATAACCACAGATACGCAGTATTTT.

The chain couples TRBV29-1 to TRBJ1-1, with D possibly matching TRBD1 (5 bases). Germline V gene sequence: CDR1 SQVTM, CDR2 ANQGSEA. This CDR3 spans 14 amino acids. The V end was cut by 6 bases, the J end by 1 base, with 15 bases between. The CDR3 DNA is TGCAGCGTAGGAGGCGGAACAGGGAACACTGAAGCTTTCTTT. It translates to CSVGGGTGNTEAFF.

A few counts support this clone. This chain uses TRBV19 with TRBJ1-5; perhaps TRBD1 as D (5 bases). The V end was cut by 6 bases, the J end by 9 bases, with 24 bases between. The CDR3 is made up of 16 amino acids. Germline CDR1 LNHDA, CDR2 SQIVND (reference sequence). CDR3 coding DNA: TGTGCCAGTAGATATAAGACTCCGGGGCTCTCGGGGCCCCAGCATTTT. It is translated as CASRYKTPGLSGPQHF.

CDR3 DNA sequence: TGCGCCAGCAGCTTGTCATGGGACATGTACCAAGAGACCCAGTACTTC. Its protein product is CASSLSWDMYQETQYF. The chain couples TRBV5-1 to TRBJ2-5, with D possibly being TRBD1 (6 bases). The ends were cut back, 1 base at V and 0 bases at J, with 13 bases in the middle. Per the germline V gene, CDR1 is SGHRS and CDR2 is YFSETQ. CDR3 length: 16 amino acids.

In nucleotides, the CDR3 is TGTGCCAGCAGTGGGTTTATAGAATCCCCCTCCTACGAGCAGTACGTC. Translation gives CASSGFIESPSYEQYV. This sequence joins TRBV6-1 and TRBJ2-7; D ambiguous. Germline loops: CDR1 MNHNS, CDR2 SASEGT. CDR3 length equals 16 residues. V lost 4 bases and J 0 bases, leaving 16 bases between the germline ends.